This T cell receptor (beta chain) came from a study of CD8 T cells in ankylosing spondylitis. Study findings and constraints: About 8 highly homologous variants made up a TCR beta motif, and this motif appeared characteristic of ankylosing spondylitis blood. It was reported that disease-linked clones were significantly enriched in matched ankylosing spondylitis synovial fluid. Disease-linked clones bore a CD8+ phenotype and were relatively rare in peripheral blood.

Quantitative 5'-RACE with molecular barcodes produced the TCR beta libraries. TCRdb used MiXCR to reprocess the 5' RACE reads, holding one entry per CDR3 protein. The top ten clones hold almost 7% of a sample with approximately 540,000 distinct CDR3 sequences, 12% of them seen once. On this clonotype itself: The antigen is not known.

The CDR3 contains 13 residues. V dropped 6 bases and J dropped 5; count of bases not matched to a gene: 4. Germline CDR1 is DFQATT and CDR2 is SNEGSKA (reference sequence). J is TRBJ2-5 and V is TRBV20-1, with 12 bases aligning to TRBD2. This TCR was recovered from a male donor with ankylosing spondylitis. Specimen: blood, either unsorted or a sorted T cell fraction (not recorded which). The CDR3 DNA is TGCAGTGCCCTGACTAGCGGGAGTGAGACCCAGTACTTC. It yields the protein CSALTSGSETQYF.